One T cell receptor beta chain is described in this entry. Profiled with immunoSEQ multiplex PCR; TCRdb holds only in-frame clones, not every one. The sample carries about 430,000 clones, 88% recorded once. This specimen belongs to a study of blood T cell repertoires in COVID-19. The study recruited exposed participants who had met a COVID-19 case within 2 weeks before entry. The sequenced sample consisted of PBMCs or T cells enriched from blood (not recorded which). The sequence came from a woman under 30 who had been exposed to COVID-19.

CDR3 in amino acids: CASSNAGREAFF. The CDR3 coding sequence is TGTGCCAGCAGTAACGCGGGGCGTGAAGCTTTCTTT. The rearrangement uses TRBV6-5 and TRBJ1-1; D is possibly TRBD1 (5 bases). The ends were cut back, 5 bases at V and 7 bases at J, with 11 bases in the middle. Germline V CDR1 and CDR2: MNHEY, SVGAGI. The CDR3 has 12 residues.